This passage covers 8 T cell receptor beta chains from one sample sequenced in a study of blood T cell repertoires in COVID-19. Sequencing used immunoSEQ multiplex PCR; TCRdb keeps in-frame clones, though not all of them. The sample holds about 200,000 clones, approximately 82% seen once. Sequenced input: peripheral blood. These receptors all come from a human donor in a cohort sampled during active COVID-19.

This clone was seen once. The CDR3 ends on some other residue instead of the conserved phenylalanine or tryptophan, so this is likely a read error. The DNA is omitted, as the CDR3 cannot be located on it reliably, and the CDR3 follows TCRdb's listing. The chain couples TRBV23-1 to TRBJ2-7; the table's D call, TRBD1, was not checked against the DNA. TRBV23-1 is placed among ORFs of uncertain function. The CDR3 sequence runs 10 residues, both termini included. CDR3 protein: CASAGRTASL.

This chain joins TRBV5-1 and TRBJ2-2; 13 bases fit TRBD2. Germline trimming cut 4 bases from V and 4 bases from J; bases unmatched to any gene: 7. This CDR3 is 17 amino acids long. Germline CDR1 and CDR2: SGHRS and YFSETQ. Here the CDR3 DNA reads TGCGCCAGCAGCCGAGAACTAGCGGGAGGGGCCACCGGGGAGCTGTTTTTT. Its translation is CASSRELAGGATGELFF.

V and J are TRBV5-1 and TRBJ2-7; TRBD2 matches at 12 bases. CDR1 is SGHRS and CDR2 is YFSETQ in the germline V gene. The CDR3 length is 16 residues. With 0 bases clipped from V and 2 bases from J, the junction kept 3 bases outside the gene matches. CDR3 residues: CASSLGLAGATYEQYF. The CDR3 nucleotides are TGCGCCAGCAGCTTGGGACTAGCGGGGGCCACCTACGAGCAGTACTTC.

This clone has only one observation. CDR3 region: CAISEGPLGSSYEQYF. CDR3 in DNA: TGTGCCATCAGTGAGGGACCCCTCGGGAGCTCCTACGAGCAGTACTTC. The V gene is TRBV10-3, the J gene TRBJ2-7, with D tentatively TRBD2 (6 bases). This CDR3 is built from 16 residues. The V gene's germline CDR1 is ENHRY and CDR2 SYGVKD. Trimming removed 2 bases at V and 0 bases at J, with 14 bases between.

The chain couples TRBV9 to TRBJ1-1; D is unresolved. The CDR3 extends over 14 amino acids. Germline V gene data show CDR1 as SGDLS and CDR2 as YYNGEE. V dropped 0 bases and J dropped 2 bases, with 8 bases sitting between them. The CDR3 bases are TGTGCCAGCAGCGTAGTTCCAGGAAACACTGAAGCTTTCTTT. Protein product: CASSVVPGNTEAFF.

The chain recombines TRBV3-1 (or the pseudogene TRBV3-2) with TRBJ1-6, with D perhaps TRBD1 (5 bases). The V gene's germline CDR1 is LGHDT and CDR2 YNNKEL (reference sequence). CDR3 length equals 14 residues. V lost 3 bases and J 6 bases, leaving 9 bases between the germline ends. This CDR3 is CASSQAGFNSPLHF. The CDR3, as DNA: TGTGCCAGCAGCCAGGCAGGGTTTAATTCACCCCTCCACTTT.

This clone was recorded once. V usage is TRBV29-1 and J usage is TRBJ2-7; weak D call: TRBD1 (6 bases). V dropped 6 bases and J dropped 3 bases, with 21 bases sitting between them. Germline V gene lookup returns CDR1 SQVTM and CDR2 ANQGSEA. The CDR3 extends over 15 amino acids. The CDR3 sequence: CSVVAELGQYYEQYF. CDR3 coding DNA: TGCAGCGTAGTGGCGGAACTTGGACAGTACTACGAGCAGTACTTC.

The count of this clone is one. The chain uses TRBV24-1 and TRBJ2-1; 8 bases line up with TRBD1. Losses at the gene ends were 1 base for V and 6 bases for J; bases not matched to a gene: 10. The CDR3 runs 17 residues. The germline V gene has CDR1 KGHDR and CDR2 SFDVKD. CDR3 DNA sequence: TGTGCCACCAGTGATTTAGCCAGGGGGCGGTGTGGCAATGAGCAGTTCTTC. It translates to CATSDLARGRCGNEQFF.